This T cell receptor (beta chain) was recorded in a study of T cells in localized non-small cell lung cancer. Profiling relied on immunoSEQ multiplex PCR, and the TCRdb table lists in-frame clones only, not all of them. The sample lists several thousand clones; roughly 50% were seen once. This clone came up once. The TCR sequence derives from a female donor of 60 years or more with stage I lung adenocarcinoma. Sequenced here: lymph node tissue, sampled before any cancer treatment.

The CDR3 loop is CASLPQGLAVYEQYF. CDR3 nucleotide sequence: TGTGCCAGCCTTCCTCAGGGACTAGCTGTCTACGAGCAGTACTTC. The chain couples TRBV28 to TRBJ2-7; 9 bases agree with TRBD2. The CDR3 consists of 15 residues. Germline loops: CDR1 MDHEN, CDR2 SYDVKM. V lost 8 bases and J lost 3; bases outside the gene matches: 11.